The entry that follows covers one T cell receptor (beta chain) sequence. The antigen is undetermined. Produced via immunoSEQ multiplex PCR; TCRdb's table is partial and in-frame only. Seen here are about 94,000 clones, roughly 90% observed once, and the top ten hold 9% to 14%. The data are from a study of T cell responses to AZD1222 COVID-19 vaccine. Study conclusions and caveats: Within unmutated variant regions lay the reported targets of nearly half of spike-specific TCRs. Vaccination with two AZD1222 doses was followed by a rise in Spike-specific TCR breadth and depth. Donors were chiefly white British, with a greater number of females, and clonal diversity was perhaps underestimated.

V lost 1 base to trimming and J lost 2 bases, with 21 bases between them. CDR3 size: 18 residues. The germline CDR1 and CDR2 sequences are SGHAT and FQNNGV. Researchers grouped second doses given at about 4 or about 12 weeks into one pool. This material consisted of peripheral blood, taken 28 days after the second AZD1222 dose. This rearrangement joins TRBV11-2 to TRBJ2-7, with D perhaps given as TRBD1 or TRBD2 (5 bases each). The clonotype was recovered from an adult who received the AZD1222 COVID-19 vaccine. This CDR3 reads CASSLAGVGTGSAYEQYF. In DNA form, the CDR3 reads TGTGCCAGCAGCTTAGCTGGGGTCGGGACGGGGTCGGCCTACGAGCAGTACTTC. Supplemented by reference TRBV11-2 and TRBJ2-7, the full variable domain reads EAGVAQSPRYKIIEKRQSVAFWCNPISGHATLYWYQQILGQGPKLLIQFQNNGVVDDSQLPKDRFSAERLKGVDSTLKIQPAKLEDSAVYLCASSLAGVGTGSAYEQYFGPGTRLTVT.